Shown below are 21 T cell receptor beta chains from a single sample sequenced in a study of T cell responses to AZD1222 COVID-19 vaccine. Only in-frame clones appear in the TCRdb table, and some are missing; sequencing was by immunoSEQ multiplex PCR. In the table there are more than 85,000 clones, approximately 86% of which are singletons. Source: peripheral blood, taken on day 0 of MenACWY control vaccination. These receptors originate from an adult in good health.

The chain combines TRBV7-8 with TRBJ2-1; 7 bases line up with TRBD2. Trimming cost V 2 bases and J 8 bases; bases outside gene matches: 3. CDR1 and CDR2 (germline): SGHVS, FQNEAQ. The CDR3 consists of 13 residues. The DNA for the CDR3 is TGTGCCAGCAGCTTATCAGGGAGGGATGAGCAGTTCTTC. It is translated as CASSLSGRDEQFF.

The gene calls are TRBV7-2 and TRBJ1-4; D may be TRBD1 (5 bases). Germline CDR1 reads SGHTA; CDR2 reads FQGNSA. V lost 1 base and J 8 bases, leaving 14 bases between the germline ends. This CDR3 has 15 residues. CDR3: CASSLGGLLGEKLFF. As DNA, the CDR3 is TGTGCCAGCAGCTTAGGGGGACTCCTAGGGGAAAAACTGTTTTTT. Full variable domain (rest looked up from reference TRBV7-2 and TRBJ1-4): GAGVSQSPSNKVTEKGKDVELRCDPISGHTALYWYRQSLGQGLEFLIYFQGNSAPDKSGLPSDRFSAERTGGSVSTLTIQRTQQEDSAVYLCASSLGGLLGEKLFFGSGTQLSVL.

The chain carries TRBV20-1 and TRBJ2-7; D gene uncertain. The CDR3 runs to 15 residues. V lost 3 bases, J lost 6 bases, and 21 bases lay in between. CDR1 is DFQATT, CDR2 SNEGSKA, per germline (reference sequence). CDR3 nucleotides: TGCAGTGCTAGTGAAGCTATCCAACCCTTCGGCGAGCAGTACTTC. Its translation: CSASEAIQPFGEQYF.

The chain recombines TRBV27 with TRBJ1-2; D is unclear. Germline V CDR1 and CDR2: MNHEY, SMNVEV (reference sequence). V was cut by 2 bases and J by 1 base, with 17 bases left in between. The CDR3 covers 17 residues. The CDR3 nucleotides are TGTGCCAGCAGTTTACTTATGGCGGGATCCTTTAACTATGGCTACACCTTC. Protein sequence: CASSLLMAGSFNYGYTF.

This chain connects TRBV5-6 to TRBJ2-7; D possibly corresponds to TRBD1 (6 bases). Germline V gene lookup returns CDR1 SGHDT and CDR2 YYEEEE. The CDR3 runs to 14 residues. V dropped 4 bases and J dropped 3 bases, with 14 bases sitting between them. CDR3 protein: CASSQPGQIYEQYF. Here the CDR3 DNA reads TGTGCCAGCAGCCAACCCGGACAGATCTACGAGCAGTACTTC.

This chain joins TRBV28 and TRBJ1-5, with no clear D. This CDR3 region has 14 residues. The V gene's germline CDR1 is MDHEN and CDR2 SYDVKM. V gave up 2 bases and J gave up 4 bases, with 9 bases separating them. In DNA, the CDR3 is TGTGCCAGCAGTTTACCGGCAGTGAATCAGCCCCAGCATTTT. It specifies CASSLPAVNQPQHF.

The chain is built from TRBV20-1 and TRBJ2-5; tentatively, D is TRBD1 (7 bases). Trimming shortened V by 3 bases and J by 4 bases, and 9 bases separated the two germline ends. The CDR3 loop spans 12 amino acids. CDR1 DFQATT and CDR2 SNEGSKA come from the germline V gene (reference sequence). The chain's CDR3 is CSASQGGETQYF. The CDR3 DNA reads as TGCAGTGCTAGTCAGGGGGGAGAGACCCAGTACTTC.

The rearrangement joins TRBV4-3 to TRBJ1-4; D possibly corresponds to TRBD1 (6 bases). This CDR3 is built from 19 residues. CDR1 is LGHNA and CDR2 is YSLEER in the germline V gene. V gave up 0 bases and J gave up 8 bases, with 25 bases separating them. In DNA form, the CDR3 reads TGCGCCAGCAGCCAAGAATTGCTGTCAGGGGTCGGGGGGGGAGAAAAACTGTTTTTT. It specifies CASSQELLSGVGGGEKLFF.

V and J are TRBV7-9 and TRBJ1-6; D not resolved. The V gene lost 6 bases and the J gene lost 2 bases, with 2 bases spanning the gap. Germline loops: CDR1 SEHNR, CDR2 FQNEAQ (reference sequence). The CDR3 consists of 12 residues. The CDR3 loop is CASSPYNSPLHF. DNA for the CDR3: TGTGCCAGCAGTCCCTATAATTCACCCCTCCACTTT.

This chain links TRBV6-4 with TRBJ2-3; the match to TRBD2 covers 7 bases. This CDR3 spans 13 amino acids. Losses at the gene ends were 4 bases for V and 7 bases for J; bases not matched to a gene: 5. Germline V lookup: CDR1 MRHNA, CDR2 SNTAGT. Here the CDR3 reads CASSAGLENTQYF. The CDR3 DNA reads TGTGCCAGCAGTGCCGGACTAGAAAATACGCAGTATTTT.

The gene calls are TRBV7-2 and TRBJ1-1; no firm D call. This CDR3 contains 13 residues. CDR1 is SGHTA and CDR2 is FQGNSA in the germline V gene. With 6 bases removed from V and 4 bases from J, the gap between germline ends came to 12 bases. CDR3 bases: TGTGCCAGCAGGGTCCCGGGTCTCACTGAAGCTTTCTTT. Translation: CASRVPGLTEAFF.

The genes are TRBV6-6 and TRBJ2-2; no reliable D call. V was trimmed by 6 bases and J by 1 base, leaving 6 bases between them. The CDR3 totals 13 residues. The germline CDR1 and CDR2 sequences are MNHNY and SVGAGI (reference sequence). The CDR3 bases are TGTGCCAGCAGCCCTGGGAACACCGGGGAGCTGTTTTTT. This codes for CASSPGNTGELFF.

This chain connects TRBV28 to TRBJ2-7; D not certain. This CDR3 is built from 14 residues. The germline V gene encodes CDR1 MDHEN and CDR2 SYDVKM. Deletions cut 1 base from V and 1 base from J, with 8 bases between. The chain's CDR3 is CASSLSGSSYEQYF. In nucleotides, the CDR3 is TGTGCCAGCAGTTTATCTGGCTCATCCTACGAGCAGTACTTC.

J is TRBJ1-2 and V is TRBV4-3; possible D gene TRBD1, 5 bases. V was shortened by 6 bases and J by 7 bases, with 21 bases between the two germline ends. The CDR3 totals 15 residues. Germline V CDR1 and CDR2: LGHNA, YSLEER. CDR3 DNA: TGCGCCAGCAGTCTTAACCAAGGGGCAGGTGGTGGCTACACCTTC. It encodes CASSLNQGAGGGYTF.

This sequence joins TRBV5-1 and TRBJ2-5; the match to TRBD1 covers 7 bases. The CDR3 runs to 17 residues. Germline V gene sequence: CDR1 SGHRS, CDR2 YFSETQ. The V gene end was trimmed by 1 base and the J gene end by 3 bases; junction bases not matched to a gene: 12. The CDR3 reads CASSLSTGIATEETQYF. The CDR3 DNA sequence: TGCGCCAGCAGCTTGTCGACAGGGATCGCAACCGAAGAGACCCAGTACTTC.

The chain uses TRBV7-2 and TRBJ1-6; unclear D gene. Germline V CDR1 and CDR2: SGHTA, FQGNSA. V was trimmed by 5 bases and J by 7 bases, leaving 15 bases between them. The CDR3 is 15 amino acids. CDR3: CASSLSLRRNSPLHF. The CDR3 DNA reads TGTGCCAGCAGCCTCAGCTTAAGGAGAAATTCACCCCTCCACTTT. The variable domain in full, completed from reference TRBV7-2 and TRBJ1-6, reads GAGVSQSPSNKVTEKGKDVELRCDPISGHTALYWYRQSLGQGLEFLIYFQGNSAPDKSGLPSDRFSAERTGGSVSTLTIQRTQQEDSAVYLCASSLSLRRNSPLHFGNGTRLTVT.

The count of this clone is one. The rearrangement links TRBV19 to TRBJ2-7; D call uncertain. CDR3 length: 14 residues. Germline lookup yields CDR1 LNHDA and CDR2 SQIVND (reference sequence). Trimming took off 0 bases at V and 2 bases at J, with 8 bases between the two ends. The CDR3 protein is CASSIDWLAYEQYF. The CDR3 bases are TGTGCCAGTAGTATAGATTGGCTAGCCTACGAGCAGTACTTC.

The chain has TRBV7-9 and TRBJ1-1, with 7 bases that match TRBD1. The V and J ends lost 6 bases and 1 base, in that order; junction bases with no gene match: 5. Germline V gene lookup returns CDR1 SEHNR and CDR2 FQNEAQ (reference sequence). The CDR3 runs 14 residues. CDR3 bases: TGTGCCAGCAGTAGACAGGGAAAGAACACTGAAGCTTTCTTT. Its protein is CASSRQGKNTEAFF.

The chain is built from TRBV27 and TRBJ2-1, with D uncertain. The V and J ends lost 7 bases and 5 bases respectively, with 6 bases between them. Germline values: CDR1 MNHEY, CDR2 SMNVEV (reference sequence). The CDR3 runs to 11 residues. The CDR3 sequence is CASTRNNEQFF. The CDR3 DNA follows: TGTGCCAGCACGCGAAACAATGAGCAGTTCTTC.

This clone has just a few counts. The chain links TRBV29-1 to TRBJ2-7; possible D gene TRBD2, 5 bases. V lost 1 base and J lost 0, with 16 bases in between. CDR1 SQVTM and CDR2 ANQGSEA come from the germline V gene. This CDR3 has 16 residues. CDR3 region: CSVEGFVGANSYEQYF. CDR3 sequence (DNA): TGCAGCGTTGAAGGGTTTGTGGGAGCGAACTCCTACGAGCAGTACTTC.

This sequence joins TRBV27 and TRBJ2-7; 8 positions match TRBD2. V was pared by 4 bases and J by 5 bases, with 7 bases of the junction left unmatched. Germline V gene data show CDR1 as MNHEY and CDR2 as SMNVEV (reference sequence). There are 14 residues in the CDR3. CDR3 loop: CASSWSGSDNEQYF. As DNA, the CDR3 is TGTGCCAGCAGTTGGAGCGGGAGTGACAACGAGCAGTACTTC.